The 26 T cell receptor beta chains in this list originate from one sample, sequenced in a study of T cells in Graves' hyperthyroidism and ophthalmopathy. The investigators amplified TCR beta CDR3 regions from RNA transcripts. A first-round RT-PCR of the TCR CDR3 used the HTBI primer set. A single record per CDR3 protein comes from TCRdb applying MiXCR to the multiplex PCR reads. The repertoire has about 560,000 distinct CDR3 sequences, around 15% of them found once; the top ten carry 15% to 20%. Sequenced sample: blood. These receptors all come from a woman aged 18-29 years with Graves' hyperthyroidism.

In its sample, this clonotype was seen once. The chain is built from TRBV7-6 and TRBJ2-2; no firm D call. The CDR3 loop spans 12 amino acids. Germline CDR1 is SGHVS and CDR2 is FNYEAQ. Deletions cut 5 bases from V and 7 bases from J, with 8 bases between. CDR3 DNA: TGTGCCAGCAGCCGGGTATTCGGGGAGCTGTTTTTT. Translated: CASSRVFGELFF.

This clonotype was seen a single time. The chain recombines TRBV10-1 with TRBJ2-1, with TRBD1 identical over 9 bases. Per germline, CDR1 WNHNN and CDR2 SYGVQD (reference sequence). This CDR3 is 16 amino acids long. With V trimmed by 0 bases and J by 3 bases, 3 bases remained unmatched. The CDR3 region is CASSESYRGLYNEQFF. CDR3 DNA: TGCGCCAGCAGTGAGTCGTACAGGGGGCTCTACAATGAGCAGTTCTTC.

This clonotype was counted between two and nine times. V is TRBV29-1 and J is TRBJ2-1; 7 nucleotides agree with TRBD2. Germline trimming cut 3 bases from V and 4 bases from J; bases unmatched to any gene: 15. This CDR3 has 17 residues. Germline CDR1 SQVTM, CDR2 ANQGSEA. CDR3 sequence reads: CSVDGLEDLAAYNEQFF. The CDR3 nucleotides read TGCAGCGTTGATGGCTTAGAGGACCTAGCGGCTTACAATGAGCAGTTCTTC.

This clonotype came up many times. The chain couples TRBV7-2 to TRBJ2-1; D remains unclear. The ends were cut back, 1 base at V and 2 bases at J, with 3 bases in the middle. This CDR3 has 13 amino acids. CDR1 and CDR2 from the germline V gene are SGHTA and FQGNSA. The CDR3 protein is CASSLGTYNEQFF. Written as DNA, the CDR3 is TGTGCCAGCAGCTTAGGGACCTACAATGAGCAGTTCTTC.

Comments on this clonotype: A much larger clone lies a single base off, so this may be a read error. The CDR3 end shows no conserved phenylalanine or tryptophan, and so a read error is likely. This chain joins TRBV2 and TRBJ2-2, with TRBD2 identical over 11 bases. This CDR3 has 17 residues. Germline trimming cut 7 bases from V and 2 bases from J; bases unmatched to any gene: 9. Germline V CDR1 and CDR2: SNHLY, FYNNEI. The CDR3 protein is CASTTGLADPNTGELFS. The CDR3 DNA reads as TGTGCCAGCACTACGGGACTAGCGGACCCTAACACCGGGGAGCTGTTTTCT.

At least ten counts were recorded for this clonotype. The chain couples TRBV28 to TRBJ1-1; maybe TRBD1 (5 bases). The CDR3 is 18 residues long. Trimming removed 6 bases from V and 3 bases from J, with 26 bases in between. CDR1 and CDR2 from the germline V gene are MDHEN and SYDVKM. CDR3 sequence (DNA): TGTGCCAGCAGGCGGTTCGGGGTCGCAGGTTTCAGGGACACTGAAGCTTTCTTT. Residues: CASRRFGVAGFRDTEAFF.

In regard to this clonotype: Possible read error: a much larger clone is one base away. The conserved phenylalanine or tryptophan is not found at the CDR3 terminus, so this likely reflects a read error. This chain joins TRBV7-2 and TRBJ1-1; weak D call: TRBD1 (6 bases). Germline V gene sequence: CDR1 SGHTA, CDR2 FQGNSA. Trimming removed 5 bases from V and 1 base from J, with 8 bases in between. CDR3 length: 13 residues. CDR3 DNA: TGTGCCAGCAGCAAGGGACAGAACACTGAAGCTTTCCTT. The encoded protein is CASSKGQNTEAFL.

The rearrangement joins TRBV20-1 to TRBJ2-1; tentative D call: TRBD2 (6 bases). In germline, CDR1 is DFQATT, CDR2 SNEGSKA (reference sequence). The CDR3 runs 16 residues. V was clipped by 3 bases and J by 6 bases, with 21 bases between them. CDR3 region: CSASSPWRDQSNEQFF. CDR3 DNA: TGCAGTGCTAGTTCCCCTTGGCGGGATCAATCCAATGAGCAGTTCTTC.

This clonotype was seen ten or more times. The J gene is TRBJ2-1, the V gene TRBV7-2, with a tentative D call TRBD2 (6 bases). Germline loops: CDR1 SGHTA, CDR2 FQGNSA. Trimming pared 5 bases from V and 15 bases from J, leaving 20 bases between. The CDR3 loop spans 13 amino acids. The CDR3 region is CASSPLGMGLMFF. The CDR3 nucleotides read TGTGCCAGCAGCCCTCTGGGGATGGGACTGATGTTCTTC.

In its sample, this clonotype was seen many times. The rearrangement links TRBV20-1 to TRBJ2-3, with unresolved D. V was cut by 4 bases and J by 8 bases, with 22 bases left in between. Germline V lookup: CDR1 DFQATT, CDR2 SNEGSKA (reference sequence). The CDR3 loop spans 15 amino acids. The CDR3 DNA is TGCAGTGCTACAATTCAGCGCGCCAAAATGGGTACGCAGTATTTT. Amino acid sequence: CSATIQRAKMGTQYF.

The V and J genes are TRBV7-2 and TRBJ2-7; TRBD2 matches at 9 bases. The CDR3 sequence is 14 residues long. The germline V gene encodes CDR1 SGHTA and CDR2 FQGNSA. J lost 6 bases, V lost 1 base, and 4 bases had no gene match. CDR3: CASSLGAGGSEQYF. CDR3 nucleotide sequence: TGTGCCAGCAGCTTAGGAGCGGGAGGAAGCGAGCAGTACTTC.

This chain links TRBV19 with TRBJ2-1; tentatively, D is TRBD1 or TRBD2 (5 bases each). Germline V gene lookup returns CDR1 LNHDA and CDR2 SQIVND (reference sequence). V lost 5 bases to trimming and J lost 4 bases, with 15 bases between them. The CDR3 spans 15 residues. The CDR3 sequence: CASSPEGFPYNEQFF. In nucleotides, the CDR3 is TGTGCCAGTAGTCCAGAGGGGTTCCCTTACAATGAGCAGTTCTTC.

The chain is built from TRBV10-2 and TRBJ2-3; possible D gene TRBD2, 6 bases. The CDR3 totals 15 residues. Trimming left V 2 bases short and J 4 bases short, with 13 bases between. Germline loops: CDR1 WSHSY, CDR2 SAAADI. The CDR3 sequence is CASSEDGGGADTQYF. The DNA of the CDR3 is TGCGCCAGCAGTGAGGACGGGGGAGGAGCAGATACGCAGTATTTT.

A few counts support this clonotype. The V gene is TRBV4-3, the J gene TRBJ1-4; unclear D gene. Germline lookup yields CDR1 LGHNA and CDR2 YSLEER. The ends were cut back, 0 bases at V and 12 bases at J, with 17 bases in the middle. The CDR3 runs 15 residues. CDR3 amino acids: CASSQEIQGLSELFF. DNA of the CDR3: TGCGCCAGCAGCCAAGAGATTCAAGGACTTTCGGAACTGTTTTTT.

This clonotype was recorded many times. The genes are TRBV3-1 and TRBJ2-7; 7 nucleotides agree with TRBD2. The CDR3 is made up of 16 amino acids. CDR1 is LGHDT, CDR2 YNNKEL, per germline (reference sequence). V was clipped by 0 bases and J by 3 bases; unmatched bases: 8. In nucleotides, the CDR3 is TGTGCCAGCAGCCAAGATCCCTGGCGGGAGAACTACGAGCAGTACTTC. Translation: CASSQDPWRENYEQYF.

The table lists this clonotype with many counts. This chain joins TRBV6-1 and TRBJ1-2; D gene uncertain. Germline CDR1 is MNHNS and CDR2 is SASEGT. The V end lost 6 bases, the J end lost 3 bases, and 5 bases lay between the germline ends. This CDR3 comprises 11 residues. CDR3 protein: CASSDDYGYTF. CDR3 sequence (DNA): TGTGCCAGCAGCGATGACTATGGCTACACCTTC.

This clonotype was seen a few times. The chain couples TRBV6-1 to TRBJ2-3; D gene unclear. Trimming removed 2 bases at V and 11 bases at J, with 5 bases between. This CDR3 region has 10 residues. The germline CDR1 and CDR2 sequences are MNHNS and SASEGT. The CDR3 region has the DNA TGTGCCAGCAGTGAACCGAAGCAGTATTTT. It translates to CASSEPKQYF.

In regard to this clonotype: The junction and the germline gene differ at one end; a read error may be behind it. The DNA for the CDR3 is TGTGCCAGCAGTGATCGACAGGGGTCCTACAAGCAGTACTTC. It yields the protein CASSDRQGSYKQYF. V usage is TRBV6-1 and J usage is TRBJ2-7; 8 bases agree with TRBD1. Germline V gene data show CDR1 as MNHNS and CDR2 as SASEGT. The CDR3 consists of 14 residues.

This clonotype showed up just a few times. This sequence joins TRBV4-2 and TRBJ2-5; 7 bases fit TRBD2. CDR1 is LGHNA, CDR2 YNFKEQ, per germline. This CDR3 has 17 amino acids. J lost 5 bases, V lost 1 base, and 13 bases had no gene match. The CDR3 here is CASSQGRAGSSAETQYF. Written as DNA, the CDR3 is TGTGCCAGCAGCCAAGGTAGAGCGGGATCGTCCGCGGAGACCCAGTACTTC.

This clonotype was seen repeatedly, ten times or more. V is TRBV12-3 or TRBV12-4 and J is TRBJ1-1; D unresolved. The CDR3 consists of 13 residues. V shed 2 bases and J shed 2 bases, with 6 bases lying between them. CDR3 nucleotides: TGTGCCAGCAGTTTAAAGGAAAACACTGAAGCTTTCTTT. The encoded protein is CASSLKENTEAFF.

This clonotype turned up a few times. The chain has TRBV12-3 or TRBV12-4 and TRBJ1-5, with 8 bases identical to TRBD1. The CDR3 covers 15 residues. V trimming: 6 bases; J trimming: 3 bases; junction bases outside the gene matches: 7. This chain's CDR3 is CASRGGQDFNQPQHF. The DNA of the CDR3 is TGTGCCAGCAGGGGGGGACAGGACTTCAATCAGCCCCAGCATTTT.

The sample holds a few counts of this clonotype. The chain is built from TRBV29-1 and TRBJ2-5; D is unresolved. V lost 4 bases and J 5 bases, leaving 14 bases between the germline ends. Per the germline V gene, CDR1 is SQVTM and CDR2 is ANQGSEA. This CDR3 contains 13 residues. The CDR3 region is CSVGTVLRETQYF. The CDR3, as DNA: TGCAGCGTTGGAACAGTCCTCCGGGAGACCCAGTACTTC.

The chain combines TRBV20-1 with TRBJ2-3; no reliable D call. From germline, CDR1 is DFQATT and CDR2 SNEGSKA (reference sequence). V lost 5 bases, J lost 5 bases, and 8 bases lay in between. The CDR3 sequence is 11 residues long. The CDR3 sequence is CSAFFRDTQYF. The CDR3, as DNA: TGCAGTGCTTTTTTCCGAGATACGCAGTATTTT.

V usage is TRBV6-1 and J usage is TRBJ2-7, with D possibly called TRBD1 or TRBD2 (5 bases each). CDR1 is MNHNS and CDR2 is SASEGT in the germline V gene. The CDR3 length is 14 residues. The ends were cut back, 11 bases at V and 3 bases at J, with 20 bases in the middle. In DNA form, the CDR3 reads TGTGCCGGGGGTGTAGGCAGGGTTTTCTACGAGCAGTACTTC. It encodes CAGGVGRVFYEQYF.

This clonotype was counted ten times or more. This sequence joins TRBV12-3 or TRBV12-4 and TRBJ2-7, with TRBD2 matching 7 bases. V was clipped by 5 bases and J by 3 bases; unmatched bases: 1. This CDR3 is 12 amino acids long. The CDR3 here is CASSPSGYEQYF. CDR3 nucleotides: TGTGCCAGCAGTCCTAGCGGCTACGAGCAGTACTTC.

The chain joins TRBV5-5 to TRBJ1-5; weak D call: TRBD1 (5 bases). Germline V CDR1 and CDR2: SGHKS, YYEKEE (reference sequence). The V and J ends lost 4 bases and 0 bases respectively, with 11 bases between them. The CDR3 spans 15 residues. The CDR3 protein is CASSRYRNSNQPQHF. CDR3 coding DNA: TGTGCCAGCAGCCGATACAGGAATAGCAATCAGCCCCAGCATTTT.